A single T cell receptor beta chain is shown here with its context. The antigen is not known. Germline assignment: CDR1 MNHNS and CDR2 SASEGT. The CDR3 spans 11 residues. Between the trimmed V and J ends, which lost 6 bases and 4 bases, there was a span of 7 bases. This specimen comes from a study of cytomegalovirus exposure and HLA in healthy donors. Study-level information: Researchers found that approximately 77% of about 400 genotyped donors fell within the Caucasian-associated ancestry cluster.

Study conclusions and caveats: Earlier analysis looked at TCR beta V segments, and most were productive about 87% or about 30% of the time.

With 60 Vbeta and 13 Jbeta primers, the PCR was carried out. Original handling: The count from a later analysis was some 81 million unique TCR beta chains, some 11 million of them shared. This table comes from immunoSEQ multiplex PCR, and its TCRdb copy is limited to in-frame clones, with some not included. For V, J and clone size, that table is used; D and trimming come from the DNA. The sample has 150,000 to 200,000 clones, roughly three quarters seen once; the top ten hold 2.3%. Source material: PBMCs. V gene TRBV6-1 combines with J gene TRBJ2-7, with D uncertain. This sequence was found in a woman aged 50 to 65 in good health and CMV-seronegative. For the CDR3, the DNA is TGTGCCAGCAGCTTTCTATACGAGCAGTACTTC. Its translation is CASSFLYEQYF.